These 27 T cell receptor beta chains were sequenced from one sample in a study of blood T cell repertoires in COVID-19. Sequenced by immunoSEQ multiplex PCR; TCRdb stores in-frame clones only, minus some. The table has fewer than 120,000 clones, 72% seen once. Sequencing used peripheral blood. These TCRs come from a woman aged 55-69 years with acute or convalescent COVID-19.

The chain joins TRBV7-2 to TRBJ2-3, with TRBD2 matching over 8 bases. Germline trimming cut 2 bases from V and 4 bases from J; bases unmatched to any gene: 17. Germline V CDR1 and CDR2: SGHTA, FQGNSA. The CDR3 length is 19 residues. The CDR3 sequence: CASSLNPLGGTSQADTQYF. CDR3 in DNA: TGTGCCAGCAGCTTAAACCCTCTGGGAGGGACTAGTCAGGCAGATACGCAGTATTTT.

This clone was observed at least ten times. The gene calls are TRBV28 and TRBJ2-2; 11 positions agree with TRBD2. With 6 bases clipped from V and 1 base from J, the junction kept 4 bases outside the gene matches. The CDR3 runs 16 residues. Germline CDR1 and CDR2: MDHEN and SYDVKM. The CDR3 spells CASRTTSGGNTGELFF. In DNA form, the CDR3 reads TGTGCCAGCAGGACTACTAGCGGGGGGAACACCGGGGAGCTGTTTTTT.

The rearrangement links TRBV10-3 to TRBJ2-7; no definite D call. The CDR3 is 15 residues long. CDR1 and CDR2 (germline): ENHRY, SYGVKD. Trimming took off 6 bases at V and 3 bases at J, with 18 bases between the two ends. The CDR3 DNA follows: TGTGCCATCAGCCGCCATGGGCAGCCATACTACGAGCAGTACTTC. Protein product: CAISRHGQPYYEQYF.

This clone came up once. The J gene is TRBJ1-4, the V gene TRBV19; D may be TRBD1 (5 bases). CDR3 length: 13 residues. With 4 bases removed from V and 5 bases from J, the gap between germline ends came to 8 bases. Germline CDR1 is LNHDA and CDR2 is SQIVND (reference sequence). CDR3 sequence reads: CASSKGWNEKLFF. CDR3 nucleotides: TGTGCCAGTAGTAAGGGGTGGAATGAAAAACTGTTTTTT.

The V call is TRBV27, the J call TRBJ1-2; D remains unclear. V gave up 4 bases and J gave up 0 bases, with 12 bases separating them. This CDR3 spans 15 amino acids. Germline CDR1 is MNHEY and CDR2 is SMNVEV (reference sequence). The CDR3 DNA is TGTGCCAGCAGTTCCCCGAGTGATTCTAACTATGGCTACACCTTC. Amino acid sequence: CASSSPSDSNYGYTF.

This chain joins TRBV29-1 and TRBJ2-4; TRBD1 aligns across 8 bases. CDR3 length: 14 amino acids. CDR1 and CDR2 from the germline V gene are SQVTM and ANQGSEA. Trimming took 3 bases from V and 7 from J; bases not matched to a gene: 8. CDR3 in amino acids: CSVEDRARDNIQYF. In DNA form, the CDR3 reads TGCAGCGTTGAGGACAGGGCCAGGGATAACATTCAGTACTTC.

The CDR3 coding sequence is TGTGCCAGCAGCCAAACGAGACAGGGGGCTGAAAAACTGTTTTTT. This codes for CASSQTRQGAEKLFF. The chain recombines TRBV3-1 (or the pseudogene TRBV3-2) with TRBJ1-4, with 10 bases aligning to TRBD1. This CDR3 comprises 15 residues. The V gene's germline CDR1 is LGHDT and CDR2 YNNKEL (reference sequence). Trimming at V came to 2 bases and at J to 7 bases, leaving 4 bases not matched to a gene.

The CDR3 spells CASSAHPWDRGSYEQYF. CDR3 nucleotide sequence: TGTGCCAGCAGCGCGCACCCCTGGGACAGGGGCTCCTACGAGCAGTACTTC. The chain recombines TRBV11-3 with TRBJ2-7, with 10 bases that match TRBD1. The V gene end was trimmed by 5 bases and the J gene end by 0 bases; junction bases not matched to a gene: 10. Germline V lookup: CDR1 SGHNT, CDR2 YENEEA. The CDR3 is made up of 17 amino acids.

This clone appeared once. The chain joins TRBV5-4 to TRBJ2-7, with 9 bases aligning to TRBD2. CDR1 and CDR2 from the germline V gene are SGHNT and YYREEE (reference sequence). The trim removed 0 bases at V and 1 base at J, leaving 2 bases unmatched. This CDR3 contains 15 residues. The CDR3 region has the DNA TGTGCCAGCAGCTTGGATCTAGCGGGATCCTACGAGCAGTACTTC. It yields the protein CASSLDLAGSYEQYF.

The DNA for the CDR3 is TGTGCCAGCAGCGTCAGGGGCGAGGGGAACTATGGCTACACCTTC. Translation gives CASSVRGEGNYGYTF. The chain couples TRBV6-5 to TRBJ1-2; tentatively, D is TRBD1 (6 bases). The CDR3 has 15 residues. V gave up 6 bases and J gave up 2 bases, with 16 bases separating them. Germline CDR1 and CDR2: MNHEY and SVGAGI.

This chain links TRBV24-1 with TRBJ2-3; 10 bases are shared with TRBD1. With 3 bases clipped from V and 3 bases from J, the junction kept 8 bases outside the gene matches. The CDR3 spans 17 residues. The germline CDR1 and CDR2 sequences are KGHDR and SFDVKD. The chain's CDR3 is CATSDPHSGQGTDTQYF. CDR3 DNA sequence: TGTGCCACCAGTGATCCCCATTCGGGACAGGGGACAGATACGCAGTATTTT.

This chain connects TRBV6-5 to TRBJ2-5, with 7 bases that match TRBD2. CDR1 MNHEY and CDR2 SVGAGI come from the germline V gene. The length of the CDR3 is 13 residues. J was trimmed by 5 bases and V by 6 bases; bases with no gene match: 6. CDR3 residues: CASRTKGGETQYF. In nucleotides, the CDR3 is TGTGCCAGCAGAACAAAGGGAGGGGAGACCCAGTACTTC.

The chain uses TRBV9 and TRBJ1-5; 8 positions agree with TRBD1. V lost 10 bases, J lost 4 bases, and 7 bases stayed unmatched. The CDR3 is made up of 13 amino acids. CDR1 SGDLS and CDR2 YYNGEE come from the germline V gene. The CDR3 protein is CARGDRSNQPQHF. CDR3 DNA: TGTGCCCGCGGGGACAGGTCTAATCAGCCCCAGCATTTT. Full variable domain (outside the CDR3, taken from reference TRBV9 and TRBJ1-5): DSGVTQTPKHLITATGQRVTLRCSPRSGDLSVYWYQQSLDQGLQFLIQYYNGEERAKGNILERFSAQQFPDLHSELNLSSLELGDSALYFCARGDRSNQPQHFGDGTRLSIL.

The rearrangement links TRBV6-5 to TRBJ1-2; D is possibly TRBD1 (5 bases). V lost 6 bases to trimming and J lost 0 bases, with 14 bases between them. The germline gives CDR1 MNHEY, CDR2 SVGAGI. CDR3 length equals 15 residues. Here the CDR3 reads CASSDPGLPNYGYTF. DNA for the CDR3: TGTGCCAGCAGCGACCCGGGACTGCCTAACTATGGCTACACCTTC.

The genes are TRBV14 and TRBJ1-2, with a weak D call TRBD1 (6 bases). The germline V gene has CDR1 SGHDN and CDR2 FVKESK. This CDR3 spans 15 amino acids. Trimming cost V 6 bases and J 1 base, with 15 bases left between them. The CDR3 region has the DNA TGTGCCAGCAGTCAGGGACACCTTATTAACTATGGCTACACCTTC. It translates to CASSQGHLINYGYTF.

The V gene is TRBV2, the J gene TRBJ1-2; no clear D. The CDR3 extends over 14 amino acids. V was clipped by 1 base and J by 4 bases, with 10 bases between them. In germline, CDR1 is SNHLY, CDR2 FYNNEI. The CDR3, as DNA: TGTGCCAGCAGTGAAGTTGAGGGCTCCTATGGCTACACCTTC. Translating gives CASSEVEGSYGYTF.

The chain has TRBV15 and TRBJ2-1; D possibly corresponds to TRBD2 (5 bases). Germline-derived CDR1 and CDR2 are LNHNV and YYDKDF (reference sequence). This CDR3 has 14 residues. Deletions cut 0 bases from V and 6 bases from J, with 9 bases between. The CDR3: CATSRDLALNEQFF. For the CDR3, the DNA is TGTGCCACCAGCAGAGATCTAGCCCTCAATGAGCAGTTCTTC.

This clone was seen a single time. The CDR3 DNA is TGTGCTTCACAAGCGGTCAAGGAGAATGAGCAGTTCTTC. Its translation is CASQAVKENEQFF. This chain links TRBV12-3 or TRBV12-4 with TRBJ2-1, with a possible D match to TRBD2 (5 bases). The CDR3 is 13 residues long.

In the case of this clone: Within the sample, other DNA sequences also encode this same CDR3. The chain joins TRBV3-1 (or the pseudogene TRBV3-2) to TRBJ1-2, with 10 bases identical to TRBD1. V shed 1 base and J 5 bases; nucleotides not matched to a gene: 1. Germline lookup yields CDR1 LGHDT and CDR2 YNNKEL (reference sequence). This CDR3 has 14 residues. In DNA form, the CDR3 reads TGTGCCAGCAGCCAAGGGACAGGGGGATATGGCTACACCTTC. The encoded protein is CASSQGTGGYGYTF.

CDR3 sequence: CASSRTGATNEKLFF. The CDR3 coding sequence is TGTGCCAGCAGCCGGACAGGAGCAACTAATGAAAAACTGTTTTTT. The rearrangement uses TRBV2 and TRBJ1-4; 7 bases are shared with TRBD1. This CDR3 region has 15 residues. Germline lookup yields CDR1 SNHLY and CDR2 FYNNEI. With V trimmed by 6 bases and J by 0 bases, 4 bases remained unmatched. Looking up the rest from reference TRBV2 and TRBJ1-4 gives the full variable domain: EPEVTQTPSHQVTQMGQEVILRCVPISNHLYFYWYRQILGQKVEFLVSFYNNEISEKSEIFDDQFSVERPDGSNFTLKIRSTKLEDSAMYFCASSRTGATNEKLFFGSGTQLSVL.

The V call is TRBV6-1, the J call TRBJ2-7, with 12 bases fitting TRBD1. The CDR3 contains 16 residues. Germline V lookup: CDR1 MNHNS, CDR2 SASEGT. V dropped 2 bases and J dropped 4; count of bases not matched to a gene: 6. The CDR3 is CASSESRDRGRYEQYF. Here the CDR3 DNA reads TGTGCCAGCAGTGAATCCCGGGACAGGGGGCGATACGAGCAGTACTTC.

This clone was counted once. The rearrangement uses TRBV19 and TRBJ1-1, with 11 nucleotides matching TRBD1. The CDR3 is made up of 13 amino acids. The V segment lost 6 bases and the J segment 4 bases; nucleotides outside the gene matches: 1. Per the germline V gene, CDR1 is LNHDA and CDR2 is SQIVND (reference sequence). CDR3 loop: CASRGTGGTEAFF. CDR3 in DNA: TGTGCCAGTAGGGGGACAGGGGGCACTGAAGCTTTCTTT.

This clone showed up just a few times. This chain connects TRBV13 to TRBJ2-1, with 16 nucleotides matching TRBD2. The CDR3 spans 17 residues. The V segment lost 4 bases and the J segment 4 bases; nucleotides outside the gene matches: 4. Per the germline V gene, CDR1 is PRHDT and CDR2 is FYEKMQ (reference sequence). The CDR3 sequence is CASSSGLAGGPYNEQFF. In DNA, the CDR3 is TGTGCCAGCAGCTCGGGACTAGCGGGGGGGCCGTACAATGAGCAGTTCTTC.

The rearrangement joins TRBV27 to TRBJ1-1; D may be TRBD1 (5 bases). V was shortened by 8 bases and J by 1 base, with 11 bases between the two germline ends. The germline gives CDR1 MNHEY, CDR2 SMNVEV (reference sequence). There are 13 residues in the CDR3. The CDR3: CASQFTGNTEAFF. The CDR3 DNA reads as TGTGCCAGCCAATTTACAGGGAACACTGAAGCTTTCTTT.

The CDR3: CASSLVSGGNTEAFF. CDR3 sequence (DNA): TGTGCCAGCAGCTTAGTCTCAGGGGGCAACACTGAAGCTTTCTTT. The rearrangement uses TRBV7-2 and TRBJ1-1, with 8 nucleotides matching TRBD1. V lost 1 base, J lost 2 bases, and 3 bases stayed unmatched. This CDR3 comprises 15 residues. CDR1 is SGHTA, CDR2 FQGNSA, per germline.

The CDR3 is CASREDREYGYTF. The DNA for the CDR3 is TGTGCCAGCAGGGAGGACAGGGAGTATGGCTACACCTTC. The chain combines TRBV2 with TRBJ1-2; 8 positions agree with TRBD1. J gave up 5 bases and V 6 bases, and 5 bases lay outside the gene matches. CDR1 is SNHLY, CDR2 FYNNEI, per germline. This CDR3 spans 13 amino acids. Drawing the rest from reference TRBV2 and TRBJ1-2, the complete variable domain is EPEVTQTPSHQVTQMGQEVILRCVPISNHLYFYWYRQILGQKVEFLVSFYNNEISEKSEIFDDQFSVERPDGSNFTLKIRSTKLEDSAMYFCASREDREYGYTFGSGTRLTVV.

The V call is TRBV5-1, the J call TRBJ2-6, with D unclear. CDR1 is SGHRS and CDR2 is YFSETQ in the germline V gene. The CDR3 sequence is 15 residues long. Trimming left V 0 bases short and J 2 bases short, with 6 bases between. CDR3 sequence reads: CASSLVIAGANVLTF. CDR3 sequence (DNA): TGCGCCAGCAGCTTGGTCATAGCTGGGGCCAACGTCCTGACTTTC.